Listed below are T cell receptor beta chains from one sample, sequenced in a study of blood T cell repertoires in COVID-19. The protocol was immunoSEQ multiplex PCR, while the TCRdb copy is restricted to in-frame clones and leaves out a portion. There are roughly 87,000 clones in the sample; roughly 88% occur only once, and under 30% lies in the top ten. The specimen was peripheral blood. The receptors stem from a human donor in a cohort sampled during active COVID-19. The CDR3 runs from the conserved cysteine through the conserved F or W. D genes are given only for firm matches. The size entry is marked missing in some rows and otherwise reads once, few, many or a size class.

CDR3 protein: CASSQDLRGGNQPQHF
CDR3 DNA: TGCGCCAGCAGCCAAGACCTAAGGGGTGGCAATCAGCCCCAGCATTTT
J gene: TRBJ1-5
V gene: TRBV4-3
D gene: NA
clone size: NA

CDR3 protein: CASSLAMDIQHF
CDR3 DNA: TGTGCCAGCAGCTTAGCGATGGACATCCAGCATTTT
J gene: TRBJ1-5
V gene: TRBV7-2
D gene: NA
clone size: NA

CDR3 protein: CAISAQGADSPLHF
CDR3 DNA: TGTGCCATCAGTGCTCAGGGGGCCGATTCACCCCTCCACTTT
J gene: TRBJ1-6
V gene: TRBV10-3
D gene: TRBD1
clone size: NA

CDR3 protein: CATNLAGDFNEQFF
CDR3 DNA: TGTGCCACAAACCTAGCGGGAGACTTCAATGAGCAGTTCTTC
J gene: TRBJ2-1
V gene: TRBV19
D gene: TRBD2
clone size: few

CDR3 protein: CASSFLRNTEAFF
CDR3 DNA: TGTGCCAGCAGTTTCCTCCGGAACACTGAAGCTTTCTTT
J gene: TRBJ1-1
V gene: TRBV6-5
D gene: NA
clone size: NA

CDR3 protein: CASSERTGRNSPLHF
CDR3 DNA: TGTGCCAGCAGTGAGAGGACAGGGAGGAATTCACCCCTCCACTTT
J gene: TRBJ1-6
V gene: TRBV2
D gene: TRBD1
clone size: NA

CDR3 protein: CASSPDWGEENYGYTF
CDR3 DNA: TGCGCCAGCAGCCCAGACTGGGGCGAGGAGAACTATGGCTACACCTTC
J gene: TRBJ1-2
V gene: TRBV4-3
D gene: NA
clone size: NA

CDR3 protein: CAMGTGTGELFF
CDR3 DNA: TGTGCCATGGGGACAGGGACAGGGGAGCTGTTTTTT
J gene: TRBJ2-2
V gene: TRBV10-3
D gene: TRBD1
clone size: NA

CDR3 protein: CAWSLARTLNTEAFF
CDR3 DNA: TGTGCCTGGAGTCTGGCCCGGACACTGAACACTGAAGCTTTCTTT
J gene: TRBJ1-1
V gene: TRBV30
D gene: NA
clone size: NA

CDR3 protein: CASSLGRPGTEAFF
CDR3 DNA: TGTGCCAGCAGCTTAGGCCGTCCCGGCACTGAAGCTTTCTTT
J gene: TRBJ1-1
V gene: TRBV7-9
D gene: NA
clone size: NA

CDR3 protein: CASSLVAGNQPQHF
CDR3 DNA: TGTGCCAGCAGCTTGGTGGCTGGCAATCAGCCCCAGCATTTT
J gene: TRBJ1-5
V gene: TRBV5-8
D gene: NA
clone size: NA